A selection of T cell receptor beta chains follows, all from one sample in a study of human T cells and chemical hapten exposure. TCRdb itself ran the RACE reads through MiXCR, one entry per CDR3 protein. The repertoire has about 70,000 distinct CDR3 sequences, 9.5% to 12% of them found once; the top ten carry roughly 5.3%. The sample consisted of whole blood, taken in connection with sensitization to the hapten diphenylcyclopropenone (DPC). These receptors came from a woman aged 50 to 65 with alopecia areata. Some clones in this sample may be carry-over from other donors' samples. CDR3s include the opening cysteine and the closing phenylalanine or tryptophan. D genes are given only for firm matches. Size is stated for part of the rows, as once, few or many counts, or as a class when the clone is expanded.

J gene: TRBJ2-1; D gene: NA; V gene: TRBV12-3/TRBV12-4; clone size: few; CDR3 protein: CASSLASWDNYNEQFF; CDR3 DNA: TGTGCCAGCAGTTTAGCGTCTTGGGACAACTACAATGAGCAGTTCTTC
J gene: TRBJ2-5; D gene: NA; V gene: TRBV28; clone size: NA; CDR3 protein: CAIGGPGVQETQYF; CDR3 DNA: TGTGCCATCGGGGGGCCAGGGGTCCAAGAGACCCAGTACTTC
J gene: TRBJ2-7; D gene: NA; V gene: TRBV5-5; clone size: few; CDR3 protein: CASSLEATAYYEQYF; CDR3 DNA: TGTGCCAGCAGCTTGGAGGCGACAGCATACTACGAGCAGTACTTC
J gene: TRBJ2-3; D gene: TRBD1; V gene: TRBV5-1; clone size: few; CDR3 protein: CASSPGTGGFSTDTQYF; CDR3 DNA: TGCGCCAGCAGCCCAGGGACAGGGGGATTCAGCACAGATACGCAGTATTTT
J gene: TRBJ2-7; D gene: TRBD1; V gene: TRBV6-2/TRBV6-3; clone size: few; CDR3 protein: CASRLGGQGYHEQYF; CDR3 DNA: TGTGCCAGCAGGCTTGGCGGACAGGGGTATCACGAGCAGTACTTC
J gene: TRBJ2-7; D gene: NA; V gene: TRBV2; clone size: few; CDR3 protein: CASGLSSYEQYF; CDR3 DNA: TGTGCCAGCGGGTTGAGTTCCTACGAGCAGTACTTC
J gene: TRBJ1-6; D gene: NA; V gene: TRBV7-2; clone size: NA; CDR3 protein: CASSAETVWTSPLHF; CDR3 DNA: TGTGCCAGCAGCGCCGAGACAGTCTGGACCTCACCCCTCCACTTT
J gene: TRBJ1-2; D gene: TRBD1; V gene: TRBV6-5; clone size: few; CDR3 protein: CASSYSNSKGAGYTF; CDR3 DNA: TGTGCCAGCAGTTACTCGAATAGTAAGGGGGCTGGCTACACCTTC
J gene: TRBJ2-5; D gene: NA; V gene: TRBV29-1; clone size: few; CDR3 protein: CSGRGLYGTQYF; CDR3 DNA: TGCAGCGGAAGAGGACTTTACGGGACCCAGTACTTC
J gene: TRBJ2-2; D gene: TRBD1; V gene: TRBV6-5; clone size: many; CDR3 protein: CASSIRPGQLNTGELFF; CDR3 DNA: TGTGCCAGCAGTATAAGACCGGGACAGCTGAACACCGGGGAGCTGTTTTTT
J gene: TRBJ2-7; D gene: TRBD1; V gene: TRBV20-1; clone size: many; CDR3 protein: CSARALPIRDRVYEQYF; CDR3 DNA: TGCAGTGCTAGAGCCCTACCGATTCGGGACAGGGTCTACGAGCAGTACTTC
J gene: TRBJ2-1; D gene: TRBD1; V gene: TRBV4-1; clone size: NA; CDR3 protein: CASSSGTGNRHEQFF; CDR3 DNA: TGCGCCAGCAGCTCCGGGACAGGGAATCGTCATGAGCAGTTCTTC
J gene: TRBJ2-3; D gene: NA; V gene: TRBV20-1; clone size: many; CDR3 protein: CSAKETTHTDTQYF; CDR3 DNA: TGCAGTGCTAAGGAGACTACTCACACAGATACGCAGTATTTT
J gene: TRBJ2-6; D gene: NA; V gene: TRBV5-5; clone size: many; CDR3 protein: CASSLALSGANVLTF; CDR3 DNA: TGTGCCAGCAGCTTGGCTCTCTCTGGGGCCAACGTCCTGACTTTC
J gene: TRBJ1-5; D gene: NA; V gene: TRBV28; clone size: NA; CDR3 protein: CASRLPGNQPQHF; CDR3 DNA: TGTGCCAGCAGGCTCCCCGGGAACCAGCCCCAGCATTTT
J gene: TRBJ1-6; D gene: TRBD1; V gene: TRBV28; clone size: many; CDR3 protein: CASRGQGLGSPLHF; CDR3 DNA: TGTGCCAGCAGGGGACAGGGGCTGGGTTCACCCCTCCACTTT
J gene: TRBJ1-1; D gene: NA; V gene: TRBV7-9; clone size: many; CDR3 protein: CASSLDRGMNTEAFF; CDR3 DNA: TGTGCCAGCAGCTTAGATCGGGGGATGAACACTGAAGCTTTCTTT
J gene: TRBJ2-2; D gene: NA; V gene: TRBV28; clone size: NA; CDR3 protein: CASSPTDKGNTGELFF; CDR3 DNA: TGTGCCAGCAGTCCGACGGACAAAGGAAACACCGGGGAGCTGTTTTTT
J gene: TRBJ2-7; D gene: TRBD2; V gene: TRBV4-1; clone size: NA; CDR3 protein: CASSQDGTTSYEQYF; CDR3 DNA: TGCGCCAGCAGCCAAGATGGGACTACCTCCTACGAGCAGTACTTC
J gene: TRBJ1-2; D gene: TRBD1; V gene: TRBV7-9; clone size: few; CDR3 protein: CASSLAGGGGYTF; CDR3 DNA: TGTGCCAGCAGCTTAGCAGGGGGCGGTGGCTACACCTTC
J gene: TRBJ1-4; D gene: TRBD1; V gene: TRBV5-5; clone size: many; CDR3 protein: CASSQLGGQGFEKLFF; CDR3 DNA: TGTGCCAGCAGCCAACTAGGGGGACAGGGATTTGAAAAACTGTTTTTT
J gene: TRBJ2-5; D gene: NA; V gene: TRBV9; clone size: few; CDR3 protein: CASSFDGRVLPLGETQYF; CDR3 DNA: TGTGCCAGCAGCTTCGATGGACGGGTTCTTCCCTTGGGGGAGACCCAGTACTTC
J gene: TRBJ2-3; D gene: TRBD2; V gene: TRBV20-1; clone size: NA; CDR3 protein: CSALGLAAQYF; CDR3 DNA: TGCAGTGCTCTCGGACTAGCAGCGCAGTATTTT
J gene: TRBJ1-2; D gene: NA; V gene: TRBV27; clone size: many; CDR3 protein: CASSFTGIANYGYTF; CDR3 DNA: TGTGCCAGCAGTTTCACGGGAATAGCTAACTATGGCTACACCTTC
J gene: TRBJ1-5; D gene: NA; V gene: TRBV19; clone size: many; CDR3 protein: CASSINGRLSNQPQHF; CDR3 DNA: TGTGCCAGTAGTATAAACGGCAGATTGAGCAATCAGCCCCAGCATTTT
J gene: TRBJ2-2; D gene: TRBD2; V gene: TRBV19; clone size: many; CDR3 protein: CASSMTAGVLGELFF; CDR3 DNA: TGTGCCAGTAGTATGACAGCGGGAGTTCTCGGGGAGCTGTTTTTT
J gene: TRBJ1-1; D gene: NA; V gene: TRBV12-3/TRBV12-4; clone size: NA; CDR3 protein: CASRRLGTEAFF; CDR3 DNA: TGTGCCAGCAGGCGTTTGGGAACTGAAGCTTTCTTT
J gene: TRBJ1-5; D gene: TRBD1; V gene: TRBV20-1; clone size: many; CDR3 protein: CSAQGDNQPQHF; CDR3 DNA: TGCAGTGCCCAGGGGGACAATCAGCCCCAGCATTTT
J gene: TRBJ1-1; D gene: NA; V gene: TRBV7-9; clone size: few; CDR3 protein: CASSPTGRNTEAFF; CDR3 DNA: TGTGCCAGCAGCCCGACGGGGCGTAACACTGAAGCTTTCTTT
J gene: TRBJ2-7; D gene: TRBD2; V gene: TRBV28; clone size: many; CDR3 protein: CASSPPGGSHEQYF; CDR3 DNA: TGTGCCAGCAGTCCTCCAGGCGGGAGTCACGAGCAGTACTTC
J gene: TRBJ2-7; D gene: NA; V gene: TRBV10-3; clone size: few; CDR3 protein: CASRREGSYEQYF; CDR3 DNA: TGTGCCTCACGTCGTGAGGGCTCCTACGAGCAGTACTTC
J gene: TRBJ2-3; D gene: NA; V gene: TRBV6-5; clone size: NA; CDR3 protein: CASSYSNSRSGHRNTDTQYF; CDR3 DNA: TGTGCCAGCAGTTACTCTAATTCGCGCTCGGGACACCGGAACACAGATACGCAGTATTTT
J gene: TRBJ2-3; D gene: NA; V gene: TRBV6-4; clone size: few; CDR3 protein: CATGKGRTDTQYF; CDR3 DNA: TGTGCCACGGGAAAAGGGAGGACAGATACGCAGTATTTT
J gene: TRBJ2-1; D gene: NA; V gene: TRBV5-1; clone size: NA; CDR3 protein: CASSWGLGATNYNEQFF; CDR3 DNA: TGCGCCAGCAGCTGGGGGCTCGGAGCGACAAACTACAATGAGCAGTTCTTC
J gene: TRBJ1-1; D gene: NA; V gene: TRBV6-5; clone size: few; CDR3 protein: CASSGNTEAFF; CDR3 DNA: TGTGCCAGCAGTGGAAACACTGAAGCTTTCTTT
J gene: TRBJ2-3; D gene: NA; V gene: TRBV7-3; clone size: NA; CDR3 protein: CASSLSGTGDTQYF; CDR3 DNA: TGTGCCAGCAGCTTAAGCGGAACAGGGGATACGCAGTATTTT
J gene: TRBJ1-5; D gene: TRBD1; V gene: TRBV6-5; clone size: NA; CDR3 protein: CASSPWGQRLQPQHF; CDR3 DNA: TGTGCCAGCAGCCCCTGGGGACAGCGCCTTCAGCCCCAGCATTTT
J gene: TRBJ2-3; D gene: TRBD2; V gene: TRBV28; clone size: many; CDR3 protein: CASSLGGRSTDTQYF; CDR3 DNA: TGTGCCAGCAGCCTGGGCGGGAGGAGCACAGATACGCAGTATTTT
J gene: TRBJ2-1; D gene: TRBD2; V gene: TRBV12-3/TRBV12-4; clone size: few; CDR3 protein: CASSIPPGGLAGGIWSYNEQFF; CDR3 DNA: TGTGCCAGCAGCATTCCCCCCGGAGGACTAGCGGGAGGAATTTGGTCCTACAATGAGCAGTTCTTC
J gene: TRBJ1-1; D gene: TRBD1; V gene: TRBV5-1; clone size: few; CDR3 protein: CASSRDRGNTEAFF; CDR3 DNA: TGCGCCAGCAGCCGCGACAGGGGTAACACTGAAGCTTTCTTT
J gene: TRBJ2-7; D gene: NA; V gene: TRBV30; clone size: few; CDR3 protein: CAWSELVSRSEQYF; CDR3 DNA: TGTGCCTGGAGTGAATTAGTCTCTCGTAGCGAGCAGTACTTC
J gene: TRBJ2-3; D gene: NA; V gene: TRBV12-3/TRBV12-4; clone size: many; CDR3 protein: CASSLLGADTQYF; CDR3 DNA: TGTGCCAGCAGTTTATTGGGGGCAGATACGCAGTATTTT
J gene: TRBJ2-1; D gene: TRBD1; V gene: TRBV9; clone size: few; CDR3 protein: CASSVTTGTGEQFF; CDR3 DNA: TGTGCCAGCAGCGTTACCACAGGGACAGGGGAGCAGTTCTTC
J gene: TRBJ2-2; D gene: NA; V gene: TRBV20-1; clone size: NA; CDR3 protein: CSARDGGTVNTGELFF; CDR3 DNA: TGCAGTGCTAGAGATGGGGGGACGGTGAACACCGGGGAGCTGTTTTTT
J gene: TRBJ2-7; D gene: NA; V gene: TRBV20-1; clone size: few; CDR3 protein: CSARDPLGDEQYF; CDR3 DNA: TGCAGTGCTAGAGACCCCCTGGGGGACGAGCAGTACTTC
J gene: TRBJ1-1; D gene: NA; V gene: TRBV20-1; clone size: many; CDR3 protein: CSARDQRVSEAFF; CDR3 DNA: TGCAGTGCTAGAGATCAGAGGGTTTCTGAAGCTTTCTTT
J gene: TRBJ2-5; D gene: NA; V gene: TRBV5-4; clone size: few; CDR3 protein: CASSPGGQTQYF; CDR3 DNA: TGTGCCAGCAGCCCAGGGGGGCAGACCCAGTACTTC
J gene: TRBJ2-1; D gene: TRBD1; V gene: TRBV15; clone size: many; CDR3 protein: CATSRVGQGYNEQFF; CDR3 DNA: TGTGCCACCAGCAGAGTGGGACAGGGATACAATGAGCAGTTCTTC
J gene: TRBJ2-2; D gene: NA; V gene: TRBV11-3; clone size: NA; CDR3 protein: CASSATGMNTGELFF; CDR3 DNA: TGTGCCAGCAGCGCTACAGGAATGAACACCGGGGAGCTGTTTTTT
J gene: TRBJ2-5; D gene: NA; V gene: TRBV6-8; clone size: few; CDR3 protein: CASSYGGLSQETQYF; CDR3 DNA: TGTGCCAGCAGTTACGGAGGACTAAGCCAAGAGACCCAGTACTTC
J gene: TRBJ2-2; D gene: NA; V gene: TRBV29-1; clone size: NA; CDR3 protein: CSAENTGELFF; CDR3 DNA: TGCAGCGCGGAAAACACCGGGGAGCTGTTTTTT
J gene: TRBJ2-1; D gene: TRBD2; V gene: TRBV7-9; clone size: many; CDR3 protein: CASSPAGGRNNEQFF; CDR3 DNA: TGTGCCAGCAGCCCAGCGGGAGGACGGAACAATGAGCAGTTCTTC
J gene: TRBJ2-1; D gene: NA; V gene: TRBV2; clone size: NA; CDR3 protein: CASSEGWGLEQFF; CDR3 DNA: TGTGCCAGCAGTGAGGGTTGGGGTCTGGAGCAGTTCTTC
J gene: TRBJ1-1; D gene: NA; V gene: TRBV20-1; clone size: NA; CDR3 protein: CSARDQRGITEAFF; CDR3 DNA: TGCAGTGCTAGAGATCAACGGGGGATCACTGAAGCTTTCTTT
J gene: TRBJ2-2; D gene: TRBD1; V gene: TRBV19; clone size: few; CDR3 protein: CASSIPGQGNGELFF; CDR3 DNA: TGTGCCAGTAGTATCCCGGGACAGGGAAACGGGGAGCTGTTTTTT